This T cell receptor beta chain derives from a study of blood T cell repertoires in COVID-19. Study context: The analysed material was cDNA or gDNA that came from T cells, B-cell-depleted T cells, or PBMCs.

Clones were read by immunoSEQ multiplex PCR, and TCRdb kept only the in-frame ones, dropping some. The table shows roughly 250,000 clones, with about 87% occurring only once. Trimming removed 1 base at V and 4 bases at J, with 14 bases between. The CDR3 extends over 15 amino acids. Germline loops: CDR1 SGHTS, CDR2 YDEGEE. Sequences were obtained from PBMCs or T cells enriched from blood (not recorded which). The J gene is TRBJ1-2, the V gene TRBV5-8, with a weak D call TRBD1 (5 bases). This receptor was obtained from a woman between 40 and 50 years old with acute COVID-19. CDR3 DNA: TGTGCCAGCAGCTTGAAACCCGACAGTATCTATGGCTACACCTTC. It yields the protein CASSLKPDSIYGYTF.